This TCR beta chain appears in the sequencing data of a study of vaccination and CD4 T cells after COVID-19. Study as a whole: Typically, post-vaccine samples were obtained a median approximately 75 days after dose two, within a range of 14 to 241. Overlapping spike peptides served as the stimulus for the cells. These peptides came from SARS-CoV-2 and from the common cold coronaviruses HCoV-NL63, HCoV-OC43 and HCoV-229E.

Documented treatment: roughly 11-day PBMC culture with coronavirus spike peptide pools or control peptides (ViraFEST assay). This clonotype showed up just a few times. The antigen remains unidentified. This CDR3 is 16 amino acids long. The V end lost 5 bases, the J end lost 0 bases, and 11 bases lay between the germline ends. Germline loops: CDR1 SGHNT, CDR2 YENEEA. An Oncomine TCR Beta short-read assay was used to sequence the DNA from cultured CD4+ T cells. One entry per CDR3 protein results from TCRdb running MiXCR on the PCR reads. The sample holds approximately 12,000 distinct CDR3 sequences, 20% to 25% seen once.

The rearrangement uses TRBV11-3 and TRBJ1-6; D is uncertain. Sample: CD4+ T cells from blood, cultured in vitro, taken before SARS-CoV-2 vaccination. This TCR derives from a human donor who received a COVID-19 vaccine. The CDR3 bases are TGTGCCAGCAGCATGCGGTGGAGCTCCTATAATTCACCCCTCCACTTT. This sequence encodes CASSMRWSSYNSPLHF.